The TCR beta chain under discussion was sequenced for a study of T cells after yellow fever vaccination. Germline V gene data show CDR1 as MGHRA and CDR2 as YSYEKL. The CDR3 runs 16 residues. After removal of 3 bases from V and 7 bases from J, the junction contained 11 bases not matched to a gene. One entry per CDR3 protein, called by TCRdb with MiXCR from the 5' RACE reads. The table lists around 67,000 distinct CDR3 sequences, roughly 6.9% of them singletons. This clonotype has just a few counts. This TCR was recovered from a man aged 18 to 35 who received the YFV17D yellow fever vaccine. The chain carries TRBV4-1 and TRBJ2-1, with TRBD2 matching over 8 bases. The sequencing used CD8+ T cells sorted from PBMCs, collected around 5 days after the first yellow fever vaccination. The CDR3 DNA follows: TGCGCCAGCAGCCAGACTCGTAGCGGGGTAGGGAATGAGCAGTTCTTC. Translation: CASSQTRSGVGNEQFF.